The rows below give T cell receptor beta chains drawn from one sample of a study of lymphopenia after photon versus proton radiotherapy. Clones were read by immunoSEQ multiplex PCR, and TCRdb kept only the in-frame ones, dropping some. The sample includes more than 25,000 clones, about 87% of them seen just once. Sample: peripheral blood, taken from a patient treated with photon-based radiotherapy. The receptor source for this set is a man over 45 with gastric cancer. Both conserved end residues are part of each CDR3.

>TRBV18|14|TRBJ2-5
CASSPSGLGETQYF
>TRBV11-2|13|TRBJ2-1
CASSFLRGNEQFF
>TRBV10-3|12|TRBJ1-1
CAISPMNTEAFF
>TRBV7-9|15|TRBJ2-5
CASSLFYRVGETQYF
>TRBV6-6|15|TRBJ1-2
CASSYGGERSDGYTF
>TRBV18|14|TRBJ1-3
CASSPKVSGNIIYF
>TRBV12-2|14|TRBJ1-1
CASRLDAGNTEAFF
>TRBV12-5|16|TRBJ2-7
CASALILAGGNNEQYF
>TRBV5-1|13|TRBJ1-2
CASSGTRLYGYTF
>TRBV30|14|TRBJ2-1
CAWTIAGGLNEQFF
>TRBV10-2|14|TRBJ1-1
CASSPLDRNTEAFF
>TRBV30|16|TRBJ1-3
CAWKKGPTGGGNTIYF
>TRBV5-8|18|TRBJ2-3
CASSLDSGTPMKKDTQYF
>TRBV19|16|TRBJ2-1
CASSDPTDYGGVRQFF
>TRBV10-2|15|TRBJ2-2
CASSRKLQGAGELFF
>TRBV19|14|TRBJ2-7
CASSKLTGVSEQYF
>TRBV5-1|14|TRBJ1-2
CASSLGTSTGGYTF
>TRBV30|12|TRBJ2-3
CAWSPFGDTQYF
>TRBV30|15|TRBJ1-5
CAWSVPGRRNQPQHF
>TRBV18|11|TRBJ2-7
CASSDGREQYF
>TRBV5-1|16|TRBJ2-6
CASSLVAEAGANVLTF
>TRBV15|15|TRBJ2-1
CATSPVLGGYNEQFF
>TRBV7-3|15|TRBJ2-5
CASSLSGGPSETQYF
>TRBV11-3|13|TRBJ1-1
CASSLGQNTEAFF
>TRBV7-6|11|TRBJ2-2
CASSLAGELFF
>TRBV19|15|TRBJ2-3
CASSIVGGMVDTQYF
>TRBV12-5|15|TRBJ1-1
CASGSPRQGLIEAFF
>TRBV25-1|16|TRBJ2-2
CASTRDSSYTTGELFF
>TRBV7-7|17|TRBJ2-1
CASSLGQGATRGNEQFF
>TRBV2|15|TRBJ1-1
CAASQTGRGNTEAFF
>TRBV21-1|14|TRBJ2-1
CALNDRSSYNEQFF
>TRBV5-1|15|TRBJ1-3
CASSLGGKTGNTIYF
>TRBV4-1|15|TRBJ1-1
CASSRGEGAVTEAFF
>TRBV27|17|TRBJ2-6
CASSLRGSRSGANVLTF
>TRBV7-2|14|TRBJ2-2
CASSLGLFTGELFF
>TRBV7-8|15|TRBJ2-7
CASSQWSSREYEQYF
>TRBV9|13|TRBJ2-1
CASSVESYNEQFF
>TRBV7-8|12|TRBJ2-1
CASSRDSNEQFF
>TRBV5-1|15|TRBJ1-5
CASSDGVYSNQPQHF
>TRBV6-1|14|TRBJ1-4
CASSESIRSEKLFF
>TRBV6-1|13|TRBJ2-5
CASSGSGEETQYF
>TRBV7-3|12|TRBJ2-3
CASTPGTDTQYF
>TRBV11-2|13|TRBJ1-2
CASSLVQNYGYTF
>TRBV19|15|TRBJ1-3
CASSRDRTSGNTIYF
>TRBV6-4|13|TRBJ2-5
CASSEREQETQYF
>TRBV5-6|15|TRBJ1-2
CASSLGQEGNYGYTF
>TRBV15|17|TRBJ2-1
CATSRLGPGTGSNEQFF
>TRBV5-4|16|TRBJ2-3
CASSLGTSGFRDTQYF
>TRBV7-2|15|TRBJ1-2
CASSPGTETFYGYTF
>TRBV9|13|TRBJ2-3
CASSVSGTDTQYF
>TRBV7-2|14|TRBJ2-3
CASVAPRRWDTQYF
>TRBV10-3|14|TRBJ2-1
CAISSGQVLAEQFF
>TRBV11-2|13|TRBJ2-3
CASSPGNTDTQYF
>TRBV6-4|17|TRBJ2-1
CASSDSSGGASVNEQFF
>TRBV7-2|12|TRBJ2-5
CASSRAGQTQYF
>TRBV10-1|15|TRBJ2-7
CASSVGNPDFYEQYF